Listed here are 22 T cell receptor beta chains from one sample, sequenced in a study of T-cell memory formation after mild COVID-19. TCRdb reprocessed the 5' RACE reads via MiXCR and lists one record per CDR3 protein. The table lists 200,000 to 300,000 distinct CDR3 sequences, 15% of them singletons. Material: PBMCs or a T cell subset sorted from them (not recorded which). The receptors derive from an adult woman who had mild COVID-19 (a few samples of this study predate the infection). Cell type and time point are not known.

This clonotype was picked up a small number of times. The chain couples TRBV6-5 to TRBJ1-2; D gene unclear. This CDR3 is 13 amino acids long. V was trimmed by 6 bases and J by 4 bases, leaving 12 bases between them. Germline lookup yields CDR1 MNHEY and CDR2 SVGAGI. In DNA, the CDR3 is TGTGCCAGCAGCTCCGGACGGGCCTATGGCTACACCTTC. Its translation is CASSSGRAYGYTF.

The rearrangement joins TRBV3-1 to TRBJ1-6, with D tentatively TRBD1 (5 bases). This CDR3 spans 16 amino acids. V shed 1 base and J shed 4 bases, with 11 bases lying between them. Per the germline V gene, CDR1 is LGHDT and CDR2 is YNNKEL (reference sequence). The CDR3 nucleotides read TGTGCCAGCAGCCAAGGAGGGGCCGGGTATAATTCACCCCTCCACTTT. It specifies CASSQGGAGYNSPLHF.

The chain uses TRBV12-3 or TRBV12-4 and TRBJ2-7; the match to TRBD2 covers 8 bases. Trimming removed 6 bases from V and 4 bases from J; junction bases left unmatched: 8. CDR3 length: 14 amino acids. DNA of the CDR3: TGTGCCAGCAGGGCGGGCGGGGGGCCATACGAGCAGTACTTC. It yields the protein CASRAGGGPYEQYF.

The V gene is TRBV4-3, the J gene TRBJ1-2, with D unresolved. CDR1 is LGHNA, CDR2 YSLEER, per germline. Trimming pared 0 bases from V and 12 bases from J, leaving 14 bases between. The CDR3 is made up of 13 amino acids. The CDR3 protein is CASSQDASGRHTF. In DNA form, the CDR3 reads TGCGCCAGCAGCCAAGATGCGAGCGGGCGTCACACCTTC.

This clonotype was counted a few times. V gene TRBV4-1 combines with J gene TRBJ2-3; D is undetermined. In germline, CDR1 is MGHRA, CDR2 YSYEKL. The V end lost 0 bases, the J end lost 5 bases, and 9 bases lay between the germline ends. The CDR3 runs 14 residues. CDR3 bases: TGCGCCAGCAGCCAAGACCTTCTCCTAGATACGCAGTATTTT. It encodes CASSQDLLLDTQYF.

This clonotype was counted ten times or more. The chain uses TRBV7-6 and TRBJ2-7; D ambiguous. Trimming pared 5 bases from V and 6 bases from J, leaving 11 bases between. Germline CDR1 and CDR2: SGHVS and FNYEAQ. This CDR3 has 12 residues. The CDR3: CASSPGLSEQYF. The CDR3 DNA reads TGTGCCAGCAGCCCCGGCTTGAGCGAGCAGTACTTC.

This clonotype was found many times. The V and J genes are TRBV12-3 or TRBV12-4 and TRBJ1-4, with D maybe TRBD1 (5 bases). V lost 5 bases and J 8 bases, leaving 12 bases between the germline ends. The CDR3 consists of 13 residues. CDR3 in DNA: TGTGCCAGCAGTAGTCAGGGTGCGGAAAAACTGTTTTTT. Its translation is CASSSQGAEKLFF.

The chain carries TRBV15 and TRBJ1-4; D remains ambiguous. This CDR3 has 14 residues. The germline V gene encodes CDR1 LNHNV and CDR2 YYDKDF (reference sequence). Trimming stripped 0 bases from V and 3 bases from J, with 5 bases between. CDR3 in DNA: TGTGCCACCAGCAGAGATTGGGCTAATGAAAAACTGTTTTTT. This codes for CATSRDWANEKLFF.

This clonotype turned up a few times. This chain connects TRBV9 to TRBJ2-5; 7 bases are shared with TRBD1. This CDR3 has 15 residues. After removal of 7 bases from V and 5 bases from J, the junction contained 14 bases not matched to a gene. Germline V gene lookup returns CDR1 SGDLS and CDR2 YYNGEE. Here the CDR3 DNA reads TGTGCCAGCGCAGGGGGAATCGAGAGGAGGGAGACCCAGTACTTC. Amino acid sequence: CASAGGIERRETQYF. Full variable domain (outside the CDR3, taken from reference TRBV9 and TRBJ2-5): DSGVTQTPKHLITATGQRVTLRCSPRSGDLSVYWYQQSLDQGLQFLIQYYNGEERAKGNILERFSAQQFPDLHSELNLSSLELGDSALYFCASAGGIERRETQYFGPGTRLLVL.

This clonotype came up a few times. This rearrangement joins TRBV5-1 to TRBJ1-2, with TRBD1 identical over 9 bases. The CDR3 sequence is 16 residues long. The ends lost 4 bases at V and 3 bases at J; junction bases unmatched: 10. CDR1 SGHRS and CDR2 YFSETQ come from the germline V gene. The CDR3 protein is CASSHMDRDRDYGYTF. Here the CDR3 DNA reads TGCGCCAGCAGCCATATGGACAGGGACAGGGACTATGGCTACACCTTC.

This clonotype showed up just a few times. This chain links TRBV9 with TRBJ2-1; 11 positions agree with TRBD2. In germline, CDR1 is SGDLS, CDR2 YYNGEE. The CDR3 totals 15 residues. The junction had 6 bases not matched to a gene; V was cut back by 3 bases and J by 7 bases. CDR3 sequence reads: CASSALAGVRNEQFF. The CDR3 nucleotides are TGTGCCAGCAGCGCACTAGCGGGAGTTCGGAATGAGCAGTTCTTC. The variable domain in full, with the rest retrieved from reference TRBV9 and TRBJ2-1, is DSGVTQTPKHLITATGQRVTLRCSPRSGDLSVYWYQQSLDQGLQFLIQYYNGEERAKGNILERFSAQQFPDLHSELNLSSLELGDSALYFCASSALAGVRNEQFFGPGTRLTVL.

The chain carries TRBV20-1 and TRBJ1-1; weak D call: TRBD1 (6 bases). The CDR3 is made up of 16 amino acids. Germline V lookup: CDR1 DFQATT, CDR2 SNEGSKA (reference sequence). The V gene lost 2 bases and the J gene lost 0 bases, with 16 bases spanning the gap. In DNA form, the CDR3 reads TGCAGTGCTAGACGGAGGGGGACTCCTATGAACACTGAAGCTTTCTTT. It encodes CSARRRGTPMNTEAFF.

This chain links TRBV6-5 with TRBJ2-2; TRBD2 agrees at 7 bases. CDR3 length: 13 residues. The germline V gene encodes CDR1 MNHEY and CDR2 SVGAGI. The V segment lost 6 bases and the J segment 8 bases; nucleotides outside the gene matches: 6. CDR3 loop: CASSRGSGGELFF. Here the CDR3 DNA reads TGTGCCAGCAGCCGCGGGAGTGGAGGGGAGCTGTTTTTT.

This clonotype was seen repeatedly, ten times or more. In DNA form, the CDR3 reads TGTGCCAGCAGCCCGGCCTACGAGCAGTACTTC. Amino acids: CASSPAYEQYF. The chain has TRBV12-3 or TRBV12-4 and TRBJ2-7; D uncertain. The CDR3 extends over 11 amino acids. Trimming shortened V by 6 bases and J by 2 bases, and 5 bases separated the two germline ends.

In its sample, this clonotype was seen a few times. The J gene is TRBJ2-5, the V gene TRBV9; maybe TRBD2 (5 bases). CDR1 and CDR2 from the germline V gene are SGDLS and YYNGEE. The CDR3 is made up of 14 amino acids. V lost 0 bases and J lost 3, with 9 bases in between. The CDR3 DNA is TGTGCCAGCAGCGTAGGACTATCGGAAGAGACCCAGTACTTC. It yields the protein CASSVGLSEETQYF.

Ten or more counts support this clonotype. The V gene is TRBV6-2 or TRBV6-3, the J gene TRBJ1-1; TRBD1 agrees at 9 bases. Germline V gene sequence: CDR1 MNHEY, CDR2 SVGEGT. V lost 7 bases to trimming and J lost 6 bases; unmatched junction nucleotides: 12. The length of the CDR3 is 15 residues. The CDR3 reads CASNHPQGARAEAFF. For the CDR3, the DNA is TGTGCCAGCAACCATCCACAGGGGGCGAGGGCTGAAGCTTTCTTT.

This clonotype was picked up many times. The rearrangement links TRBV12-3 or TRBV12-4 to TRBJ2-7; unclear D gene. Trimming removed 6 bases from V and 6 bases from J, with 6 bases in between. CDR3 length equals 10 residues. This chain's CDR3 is CASRRCEQYF. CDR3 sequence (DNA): TGTGCCAGCAGACGCTGCGAGCAGTACTTC.

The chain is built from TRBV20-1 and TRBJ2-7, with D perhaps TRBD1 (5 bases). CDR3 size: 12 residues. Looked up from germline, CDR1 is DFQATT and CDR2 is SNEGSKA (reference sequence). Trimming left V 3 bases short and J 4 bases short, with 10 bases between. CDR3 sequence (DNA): TGCAGTGCTAGCGTAGGGGCTTACGAGCAGTACTTC. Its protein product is CSASVGAYEQYF.

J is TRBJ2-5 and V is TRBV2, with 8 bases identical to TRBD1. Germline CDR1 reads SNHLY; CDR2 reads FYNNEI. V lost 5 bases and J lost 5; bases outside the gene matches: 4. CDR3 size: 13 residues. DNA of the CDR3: TGTGCCAGCAGTCGGACAGGGTATGAGACCCAGTACTTC. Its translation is CASSRTGYETQYF.

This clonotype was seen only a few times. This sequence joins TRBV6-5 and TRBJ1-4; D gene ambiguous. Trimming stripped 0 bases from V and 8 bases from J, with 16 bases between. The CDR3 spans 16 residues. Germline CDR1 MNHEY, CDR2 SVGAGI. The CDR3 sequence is CASSYSRTGSGEKLFF. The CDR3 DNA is TGTGCCAGCAGTTACTCGAGAACTGGGAGTGGAGAAAAACTGTTTTTT.

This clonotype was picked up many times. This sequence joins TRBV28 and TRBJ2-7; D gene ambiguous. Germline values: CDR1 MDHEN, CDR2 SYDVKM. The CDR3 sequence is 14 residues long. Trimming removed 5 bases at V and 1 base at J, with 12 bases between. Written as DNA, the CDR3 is TGTGCCAGCAGTGGCTGGACGGTTTCCTACGAGCAGTACTTC. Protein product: CASSGWTVSYEQYF.

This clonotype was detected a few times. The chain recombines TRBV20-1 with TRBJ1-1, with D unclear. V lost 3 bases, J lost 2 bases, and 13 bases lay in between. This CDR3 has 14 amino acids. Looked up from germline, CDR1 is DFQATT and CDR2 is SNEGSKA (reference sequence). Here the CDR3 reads CSASRIGFNTEAFF. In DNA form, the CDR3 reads TGCAGTGCTAGTCGGATAGGCTTCAACACTGAAGCTTTCTTT.